The 8 T cell receptor beta chains below all came from one sample that was sequenced in a study of OX40 agonist ivuxolimab in advanced cancers. Clones were read by immunoSEQ multiplex PCR, and TCRdb kept only the in-frame ones, dropping some. This table holds tens of thousands of clones, around 85% found once. Source: CD4+ or CD8+ T cells sorted from blood, taken in a trial of the OX40 agonist ivuxolimab. Receptor source: an adult with an advanced solid tumor such as melanoma, head and neck, liver or kidney cancer.

The chain couples TRBV30 to TRBJ2-1, with D unclear. The length of the CDR3 is 10 residues. Germline values: CDR1 GTSNPN, CDR2 SVGIG (reference sequence). Trimming removed 3 bases from V and 7 bases from J, with 4 bases in between. CDR3 nucleotides: TGTGCCTGGAGATTAAATGAGCAGTTCTTC. Translation: CAWRLNEQFF. Based on the CDR3 plus reference TRBV30 and TRBJ2-1, the full variable domain is SQTIHQWPATLVQPVGSPLSLECTVEGTSNPNLYWYRQAAGRGLQLLFYSVGIGQISSEVPQNLSASRPQDRQFILSSKKLLLSDSGFYLCAWRLNEQFFGPGTRLTVL.

This clone was seen once. This chain links TRBV28 with TRBJ1-2, with 8 bases that match TRBD1. V dropped 7 bases and J dropped 5; count of bases not matched to a gene: 9. In germline, CDR1 is MDHEN, CDR2 SYDVKM. The CDR3 runs 14 residues. The DNA of the CDR3 is TGTGCCAGCACCTGGGCGGACAGGGAATATGGCTACACCTTC. Translation: CASTWADREYGYTF.

V and J are TRBV28 and TRBJ2-1; possibly TRBD2 for D (6 bases). Between the trimmed V and J ends, which lost 1 base and 0 bases, there was a span of 13 bases. Germline CDR1 reads MDHEN; CDR2 reads SYDVKM. There are 17 residues in the CDR3. In DNA, the CDR3 is TGTGCCAGCAGTTTATTGATCGGTAGCGGCTCCTACAATGAGCAGTTCTTC. It specifies CASSLLIGSGSYNEQFF.

The chain has TRBV11-3 and TRBJ2-3; D is undetermined. The CDR3 is 14 amino acids. Germline CDR1 is SGHNT and CDR2 is YENEEA. V lost 4 bases to trimming and J lost 6 bases, with 14 bases between them. As DNA, the CDR3 is TGTGCCAGCAGCTCCCCCCAAAGTAGGGATACGCAGTATTTT. As protein: CASSSPQSRDTQYF.

This chain links TRBV5-1 with TRBJ2-7, with D maybe TRBD2 (5 bases). V gave up 4 bases and J gave up 0 bases, with 23 bases separating them. Germline V gives CDR1 SGHRS, CDR2 YFSETQ. This CDR3 has 18 amino acids. CDR3 in amino acids: CASSAGLRTLRSSYEQYF. Written as DNA, the CDR3 is TGCGCCAGCAGCGCCGGACTCCGGACCCTTAGGAGCTCCTACGAGCAGTACTTC. Together with reference TRBV5-1 and TRBJ2-7, the CDR3 gives the full variable domain: KAGVTQTPRYLIKTRGQQVTLSCSPISGHRSVSWYQQTPGQGLQFLFEYFSETQRNKGNFPGRFSGRQFSNSRSEMNVSTLELGDSALYLCASSAGLRTLRSSYEQYFGPGTRLTVT.

This clone showed up just a few times. This chain links TRBV6-5 with TRBJ2-7, with a tentative D call TRBD1 (6 bases). The CDR3 spans 15 residues. Trimming removed 2 bases at V and 1 base at J, with 12 bases between. Germline assignment: CDR1 MNHEY and CDR2 SVGAGI. CDR3 nucleotide sequence: TGTGCCAGCAGTTACGGGGCAGGGGAGTCCTACGAGCAGTACTTC. It yields the protein CASSYGAGESYEQYF.

The chain joins TRBV28 to TRBJ2-3, with D possibly TRBD2 on 6 matching bases. V was pared by 7 bases and J by 4 bases, with 18 bases between. The CDR3 is 15 residues long. Looked up from germline, CDR1 is MDHEN and CDR2 is SYDVKM. CDR3 sequence: CASTLGGDGADTQYF. The CDR3 DNA reads TGTGCCAGCACCCTGGGGGGAGATGGAGCAGATACGCAGTATTTT.

In this sample, this clone turned up once. The chain couples TRBV19 to TRBJ1-2; D not certain. In germline, CDR1 is LNHDA, CDR2 SQIVND (reference sequence). The CDR3 runs to 14 residues. Trimming removed 7 bases at V and 2 bases at J, with 14 bases between. The CDR3 region has the DNA TGTGCCAGTACCCCCTCTGCCGGGAACTATGGCTACACCTTC. As protein: CASTPSAGNYGYTF.